Below are 18 T cell receptor beta chains sequenced from a single sample in a study of spatial heterogeneity in lung cancer. Study results and limitations: In tumors, expanded intratumoral alpha and beta TCR counts tracked mutation counts.

TCRdb reprocessed the 5' RACE reads with MiXCR, giving one entry per CDR3 protein. The sample consists of about 7,900 distinct CDR3 sequences, around 7% of them appearing once. No antigens are known for them. This sample's time point: sample taken at primary tumor resection. The sequencing used lung tumor tissue, collected at surgery. These receptors came from a female donor with early-stage non-small cell lung cancer.

This clonotype was seen a few times. The chain uses TRBV6-6 and TRBJ2-1; possible D gene TRBD1, 5 bases. V was shortened by 0 bases and J by 4 bases, with 16 bases between the two germline ends. This CDR3 comprises 17 residues. Germline values: CDR1 MNHNY, CDR2 SVGAGI (reference sequence). The DNA of the CDR3 is TGTGCCAGCAGTTACTCGACACCCGCAGGGCTTTACAATGAGCAGTTCTTC. The encoded protein is CASSYSTPAGLYNEQFF.

This chain uses TRBV10-1 with TRBJ2-3; no firm D call. Deletions cut 3 bases from V and 4 bases from J, with 8 bases between. The CDR3 is 13 amino acids. Germline-derived CDR1 and CDR2 are WNHNN and SYGVQD (reference sequence). CDR3 DNA: TGCGCCAGCAGTGAAGTAGCCCCAGATACGCAGTATTTT. Translation gives CASSEVAPDTQYF.

The J gene is TRBJ1-1, the V gene TRBV28, with D possibly TRBD1 on 5 matching bases. The germline V gene encodes CDR1 MDHEN and CDR2 SYDVKM. The V end was cut by 6 bases, the J end by 4 bases, with 15 bases between. CDR3 size: 14 residues. The CDR3 reads CASSSQVGTTEAFF. The CDR3 DNA is TGTGCCAGCAGCTCCCAGGTTGGGACCACTGAAGCTTTCTTT.

This clonotype is classed as medium-sized. The V and J genes are TRBV6-2 or TRBV6-3 and TRBJ2-7, with D unresolved. V gave up 6 bases and J gave up 0 bases, with 3 bases separating them. From germline, CDR1 is MNHEY and CDR2 SVGEGT. The CDR3 spans 11 residues. The CDR3 DNA reads as TGTGCCAGCAGCGACTCCTACGAGCAGTACTTC. This gives the protein CASSDSYEQYF.

This clonotype is medium-sized by share. The chain recombines TRBV27 with TRBJ2-7; 9 bases map to TRBD1. The CDR3 sequence is 15 residues long. V lost 5 bases, J lost 4 bases, and 9 bases stayed unmatched. The germline V gene encodes CDR1 MNHEY and CDR2 SMNVEV (reference sequence). In nucleotides, the CDR3 is TGTGCCAGCAGTCCAGGGGGACAGGGACGATACGAGCAGTACTTC. Protein product: CASSPGGQGRYEQYF.

This clonotype was counted ten times or more. The chain recombines TRBV12-5 with TRBJ2-1, with 7 bases identical to TRBD2. The trim removed 6 bases at V and 3 bases at J, leaving 2 bases unmatched. CDR1 is LGHNT, CDR2 FRNRAP, per germline. The CDR3 extends over 13 amino acids. In DNA, the CDR3 is TGTGCTAGTGGCACGGGGGGCTACAATGAGCAGTTCTTC. As protein: CASGTGGYNEQFF.

This clonotype was picked up many times. The rearrangement links TRBV5-4 to TRBJ1-1, with D possibly TRBD1 on 5 matching bases. This CDR3 has 11 amino acids. Germline CDR1 and CDR2: SGHNT and YYREEE (reference sequence). Between the trimmed V and J ends, which lost 4 bases and 8 bases, there was a span of 9 bases. CDR3 sequence (DNA): TGTGCCAGCAGCCGGGGGAGGGAAGCTTTCTTT. This encodes CASSRGREAFF.

This clonotype is termed medium-sized. Here the CDR3 reads CSVPASSYNEQFF. The DNA of the CDR3 is TGCAGTGTCCCTGCAAGCTCCTACAATGAGCAGTTCTTC. The J gene is TRBJ2-1, the V gene TRBV20-1; D ambiguous. CDR1 is DFQATT, CDR2 SNEGSKA, per germline (reference sequence). CDR3 size: 13 residues. V was trimmed by 7 bases and J by 0 bases, leaving 10 bases between them.

This clonotype has a count of ten or more. The chain is built from TRBV20-1 and TRBJ1-3, with D unresolved. Between the trimmed V and J ends, which lost 4 bases and 1 base, there was a span of 8 bases. CDR3 length: 13 residues. Germline CDR1 reads DFQATT; CDR2 reads SNEGSKA (reference sequence). CDR3: CSAILTSGNTIYF. CDR3 in DNA: TGCAGTGCTATTCTAACTTCTGGAAACACCATATATTTT.

This clonotype showed up many times. This chain uses TRBV5-8 with TRBJ1-5; D call uncertain. CDR1 and CDR2 (germline): SGHTS, YDEGEE. This CDR3 has 15 residues. Trimming took off 5 bases at V and 3 bases at J, with 15 bases between the two ends. CDR3: CASRKKTSNNQPQHF. Written as DNA, the CDR3 is TGTGCCAGCAGGAAAAAAACAAGTAACAATCAGCCCCAGCATTTT.

This clonotype is classed as large (0.1 to 1%). This chain connects TRBV6-2 or TRBV6-3 to TRBJ2-1; D not certain. CDR1 MNHEY and CDR2 SVGEGT come from the germline V gene. The CDR3 sequence is 13 residues long. Trimming stripped 5 bases from V and 5 bases from J, with 10 bases between. CDR3 DNA sequence: TGTGCCAGCAGTCCTGGGCCGAACAATGAGCAGTTCTTC. Translating gives CASSPGPNNEQFF.

In this sample, this clonotype is medium-sized. V usage is TRBV18 and J usage is TRBJ1-1; D might be TRBD1 (5 bases). The CDR3 is made up of 14 amino acids. Germline V gene lookup returns CDR1 KGHSH and CDR2 LQKENI. Trimming removed 3 bases at V and 3 bases at J, with 11 bases between. CDR3 amino acids: CASSPGGQDTEAFF. The CDR3, as DNA: TGTGCCAGCTCACCGGGGGGTCAGGACACTGAAGCTTTCTTT.

This clonotype is labeled medium-sized. The gene calls are TRBV9 and TRBJ2-7, with D maybe TRBD2 (5 bases). Trimming took 3 bases from V and 4 from J, leaving 20 bases between them. Germline V gene sequence: CDR1 SGDLS, CDR2 YYNGEE. The CDR3 sequence is 16 residues long. For the CDR3, the DNA is TGTGCCAGCAGCGCAAGACTCGGAGGTGTGGGATACGAGCAGTACTTC. Its protein product is CASSARLGGVGYEQYF.

Many counts were recorded for this clonotype. The rearrangement uses TRBV4-1 and TRBJ1-3, with D unclear. There are 16 residues in the CDR3. V was trimmed by 0 bases and J by 0 bases, leaving 9 bases between them. Germline CDR1 MGHRA, CDR2 YSYEKL. The CDR3 DNA reads as TGCGCCAGCAGCCAAGATGGCCGGCTCTCTGGAAACACCATATATTTT. It codes for CASSQDGRLSGNTIYF.

This clonotype has more than one count but fewer than ten. A read error is possible here, since a much larger clone lies one base away. The rearrangement uses TRBV20-1 and TRBJ1-2, with a weak D call TRBD1 (6 bases). The CDR3 is made up of 12 amino acids. CDR1 is DFQATT, CDR2 SNEGSKA, per germline (reference sequence). The chain's CDR3 is CSALQGNCGYTF. The CDR3 nucleotides read TGCAGTGCGCTACAGGGAAACTGTGGCTACACCTTC.

V is TRBV3-1 and J is TRBJ1-2; 7 bases line up with TRBD1. This CDR3 is built from 15 residues. Germline loops: CDR1 LGHDT, CDR2 YNNKEL (reference sequence). The V gene end was trimmed by 4 bases and the J gene end by 7 bases; junction bases not matched to a gene: 12. This chain's CDR3 is CASSPRQGLGPGYTF. In DNA, the CDR3 is TGTGCCAGCAGCCCCAGACAGGGACTGGGTCCTGGCTACACCTTC.

This clonotype is medium-sized in the sample. V usage is TRBV12-3 or TRBV12-4 and J usage is TRBJ1-2, with D hard to call. The CDR3 is made up of 12 amino acids. V was cut by 5 bases and J by 4 bases, with 8 bases left in between. The CDR3: CASSPGPYGYTF. The CDR3 DNA reads TGTGCCAGCAGTCCCGGGCCCTATGGCTACACCTTC.

This clonotype is labeled as medium-sized. This chain connects TRBV2 to TRBJ2-5; the match to TRBD2 covers 7 bases. Per the germline V gene, CDR1 is SNHLY and CDR2 is FYNNEI. V gave up 1 base and J gave up 5 bases; unmatched junction bases: 1. The length of the CDR3 is 13 residues. CDR3 residues: CASSEGLAETQYF. CDR3 nucleotide sequence: TGTGCCAGCAGTGAAGGACTAGCTGAGACCCAGTACTTC.